A selection of T cell receptor beta chains follows, all from one sample in a study of high-grade serous ovarian cancer treatment subgroups. The repertoire was sequenced with immunoSEQ multiplex PCR; TCRdb's copy has only in-frame clones and lacks some. This sample yields roughly 20,000 clones, of which 75% are seen a single time; about 6% belongs to the top ten. Sequencing was done on a sample of tumor tissue. These receptors came from a human donor with high-grade serous ovarian cancer. CDR3s include the opening cysteine and the closing phenylalanine or tryptophan.

CDR3aa | j_gene | v_gene
CASSIEGRRGVLYNEQFF | TRBJ2-1 | TRBV19
CASGGGNEQFF | TRBJ2-1 | TRBV4-1
CASSLAGGETQYF | TRBJ2-5 | TRBV7-2
CASSLWGTDTQYF | TRBJ2-3 | TRBV7-9
CASTQGAFYNEQFF | TRBJ2-1 | TRBV11-3
CASSSGTGESDTQYF | TRBJ2-3 | TRBV7-9
CASSFGRGAYGYTF | TRBJ1-2 | TRBV11-2
CASSPLAGVGDTQYF | TRBJ2-3 | TRBV6-4
CASSLSGGVRTDTQYF | TRBJ2-3 | TRBV7-9
CASSPNPGPYGYTF | TRBJ1-2 | TRBV7-3
CASTRGTGVNTEAFF | TRBJ1-1 | TRBV28
CATSTEVLSGSGANVLTF | TRBJ2-6 | TRBV15
CAVWGGGSYNEQFF | TRBJ2-1 | TRBV28
CASSTRDYLYEQYF | TRBJ2-7 | TRBV6-5
CASSEAAGTIYEQYF | TRBJ2-7 | TRBV6-1
CASSPQGTDTQYF | TRBJ2-3 | TRBV9
CASSQAPNNSPLHF | TRBJ1-6 | TRBV7-9
CSVGVDTGYGYTF | TRBJ1-2 | TRBV29-1
CASSSLSGGIVYNEQFF | TRBJ2-1 | TRBV7-2
CASSLPGIIGAFF | TRBJ1-1 | TRBV28
CASSGQGETQYF | TRBJ2-5 | TRBV2
CASSLSLSGSWYF | TRBJ2-3 | TRBV14
CASSLTGATEAFF | TRBJ1-1 | TRBV7-3